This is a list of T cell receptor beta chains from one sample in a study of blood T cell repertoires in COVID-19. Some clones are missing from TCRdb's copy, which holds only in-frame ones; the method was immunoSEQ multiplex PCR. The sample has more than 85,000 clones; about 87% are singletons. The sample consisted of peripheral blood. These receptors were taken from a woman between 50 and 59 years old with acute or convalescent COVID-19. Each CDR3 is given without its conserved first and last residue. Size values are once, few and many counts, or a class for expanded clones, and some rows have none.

ASSSLGTARQNEQF TRBJ2-1 TRBV28 NA
ASSRPGTGNGYT TRBJ1-2 TRBV6-2/TRBV6-3 NA
ASSPRTGPSSYEQY TRBJ2-7 TRBV5-1 NA
ASSQGGSEIGGYT TRBJ1-2 TRBV3-1/TRBV3-2 once
ASSPLGGEEQPQH TRBJ1-5 TRBV28 few
ASSRTAGEKLF TRBJ1-4 TRBV18 NA
ASSPSGGAYNSPLH TRBJ1-6 TRBV25-1 NA
ASSLTSGGTGELF TRBJ2-2 TRBV13 once
ASSLGNGVGEKLF TRBJ1-4 TRBV5-5 few
AVSPGHTFDGYT TRBJ1-2 TRBV6-6 NA
ASRHDSRSSEAF TRBJ1-1 TRBV9 once
ATNGGVSEKLF TRBJ1-4 TRBV15 once
ASSYRQGVRETQY TRBJ2-5 TRBV3-1/TRBV3-2 NA
ASSEFGPRYEQY TRBJ2-7 TRBV6-1 many
AVYRGSGNTIY TRBJ1-3 TRBV6-5 NA
ASSSSSYEQY TRBJ2-7 TRBV11-3 NA
ATSRGDRGLYGYT TRBJ1-2 TRBV15 NA
ASSLALLASIQY TRBJ2-4 TRBV7-2 NA
ASSPLSGTSGGELF TRBJ2-2 TRBV5-1 NA
ASSVGRGTDTEAF TRBJ1-1 TRBV9 NA
ASSWRVSTGNTIY TRBJ1-3 TRBV5-6 NA
ASRDLRGRELF TRBJ2-2 TRBV5-1 NA
ASSPGTGLREQY TRBJ2-7 TRBV5-4 NA
ASSPRDRYTEAF TRBJ1-1 TRBV19 NA
ASSLGTAGGYT TRBJ1-2 TRBV7-9 NA
ASSLNPGGETQY TRBJ2-5 TRBV7-8 NA